The TCR beta chain described here comes from a study of cytomegalovirus exposure and HLA in healthy donors. At the level of the study: Approximately 180 million T cells yielded 100 million or so unique TCR beta sequences, as an earlier analysis found.

This CDR3 is 14 amino acids long. V was pared by 0 bases and J by 2 bases, with 8 bases between. Germline loops: CDR1 WSHSY, CDR2 SAAADI. With regard to this clone: What it binds is unknown.

PCR employed 60 Vbeta and 13 Jbeta primers. In the authors' workflow: It was a later analysis that counted tens of millions of unique TCR beta chains, of which about 10 million were shared. The table came from immunoSEQ multiplex PCR; TCRdb's copy has only in-frame clones and leaves some out. The D gene and trimming were derived from the DNA, and the V and J assignments and clone size from that table. The sample records around 220,000 clones, approximately 80% being singletons. The study's findings and limits: It was likely that a cluster of highly shared sequence variants was a sequencing artifact. Within a later analysis, the majority of CMV-associated TCR beta chains appeared HLA-restricted.

V gene TRBV10-2 combines with J gene TRBJ2-7; perhaps TRBD1 as D (6 bases). The TCR originated in a girl between 10 and 17 years old in good health and CMV-seronegative. Input material: PBMCs. CDR3 amino acids: CASSESWGPYEQYF. The CDR3 nucleotides read TGCGCCAGCAGTGAGTCGTGGGGGCCCTACGAGCAGTACTTC.